Below are 32 T cell receptor beta chains sequenced from a single sample in a study of CD8+ T cells in alopecia areata. Regarding treatment: oral pan-JAK inhibitor, 5-10 mg twice daily. The sequencing template was cDNA reverse transcribed from extracted RNA. Profiled with immunoSEQ multiplex PCR; TCRdb holds only in-frame clones, not every one. The data hold about 140,000 clones, with approximately 86% observed a single time. Here the sequenced sample was CD8+ T cells sorted from blood, taken at week 4, from a patient treated with tofacitinib. These receptor sequences come from a human donor with alopecia areata.

J is TRBJ2-5 and V is TRBV15, with 10 bases identical to TRBD1. J was trimmed by 4 bases and V by 2 bases; bases with no gene match: 10. Germline V gives CDR1 LNHNV, CDR2 YYDKDF (reference sequence). The CDR3 has 17 residues. The chain's CDR3 is CATSRPGQGTARETQYF. The CDR3 DNA is TGTGCCACCAGCAGACCGGGACAGGGGACAGCGCGAGAGACCCAGTACTTC.

The rearrangement uses TRBV4-1 and TRBJ2-7; 7 bases line up with TRBD1. Germline V gene sequence: CDR1 MGHRA, CDR2 YSYEKL. This CDR3 contains 17 residues. V was clipped by 4 bases and J by 1 base; unmatched bases: 13. The CDR3 region has the DNA TGCGCCAGCAGCCCGTTCTCAGGGGGAATAACATCCTACGAGCAGTACTTC. It encodes CASSPFSGGITSYEQYF.

This clone was seen once. The chain employs TRBV4-1 and TRBJ2-6; unclear D gene. CDR3 length equals 16 residues. The germline CDR1 and CDR2 sequences are MGHRA and YSYEKL. The V end lost 0 bases, the J end lost 1 base, and 7 bases lay between the germline ends. CDR3 loop: CASSQDPQSGANVLTF. The CDR3 bases are TGCGCCAGCAGCCAAGATCCCCAATCTGGGGCCAACGTCCTGACTTTC.

This chain uses TRBV2 with TRBJ2-5, with D possibly being TRBD1 or TRBD2 (5 bases each). Germline V gives CDR1 SNHLY, CDR2 FYNNEI. The CDR3 is 15 amino acids. Trimming took 6 bases from V and 3 from J, leaving 17 bases between them. In DNA form, the CDR3 reads TGTGCCAGCAGGCCCTGGAGGCAGGGAGAAGAGACCCAGTACTTC. Translating it yields CASRPWRQGEETQYF.

The chain employs TRBV29-1 and TRBJ2-3, with 10 positions matching TRBD2. CDR3 length: 16 residues. V gave up 7 bases and J gave up 0 bases; unmatched junction bases: 10. CDR1 is SQVTM and CDR2 is ANQGSEA in the germline V gene. The CDR3 DNA reads as TGCAGCGGGACTAGCGGAGGAGCCCTTAGCACAGATACGCAGTATTTT. Translated, it gives CSGTSGGALSTDTQYF.

About this clone itself: This CDR3 is also generated by other DNA sequences in the sample. The chain uses TRBV12-5 and TRBJ1-5; D ambiguous. CDR1 and CDR2 from the germline V gene are LGHNT and FRNRAP. Trimming removed 1 base at V and 6 bases at J, with 1 base between. The CDR3 is 11 residues long. The CDR3 sequence is CASGLGQPQHF. The CDR3 DNA reads TGTGCTAGTGGTTTGGGTCAGCCCCAGCATTTT.

V and J are TRBV30 and TRBJ2-2; TRBD2 might be the D (5 bases). This CDR3 region has 13 residues. V was pared by 2 bases and J by 4 bases, with 8 bases between. The germline CDR1 and CDR2 sequences are GTSNPN and SVGIG (reference sequence). CDR3 DNA: TGTGCCTGGAGTCCGGGATCCACCGGGGAGCTGTTTTTT. This codes for CAWSPGSTGELFF.

This sequence joins TRBV2 and TRBJ2-1; 7 bases fit TRBD2. V lost 9 bases to trimming and J lost 4 bases; unmatched junction nucleotides: 15. The CDR3 sequence is 16 residues long. Germline values: CDR1 SNHLY, CDR2 FYNNEI. Here the CDR3 reads CASHPPGGGVYNEQFF. The CDR3 DNA reads as TGTGCCAGTCATCCTCCGGGGGGAGGGGTATACAATGAGCAGTTCTTC.

The gene calls are TRBV29-1 and TRBJ2-7; 7 nucleotides match TRBD2. The CDR3 has 14 amino acids. Trimming took 2 bases from V and 4 from J; bases not matched to a gene: 8. CDR1 is SQVTM and CDR2 is ANQGSEA in the germline V gene. CDR3 bases: TGCAGCGTTGAAAGAATCGGGACTAAATACGAGCAGTACTTC. Translation: CSVERIGTKYEQYF.

The CDR3 loop is CASSEYPETQSNEKLFF. The CDR3 nucleotides read TGTGCCAGCAGTGAATATCCCGAGACACAATCAAATGAAAAACTGTTTTTT. The chain employs TRBV25-1 and TRBJ1-4; D is uncertain. CDR1 is MGHDK, CDR2 SYGVNS, per germline. The ends were cut back, 0 bases at V and 5 bases at J, with 16 bases in the middle. The CDR3 covers 17 residues.

In the case of this clone: One end of the junction does not line up with germline, which may come from a read error. This sequence joins TRBV5-6 and TRBJ2-7, with 9 nucleotides matching TRBD1. Germline V gene data show CDR1 as SGHDT and CDR2 as YYEEEE. The CDR3 loop spans 13 amino acids. The CDR3 DNA is TGTGCCAACAGCTTACAGGGGGCAGACGAGCAGTACTTC. Translation: CANSLQGADEQYF.

This chain connects TRBV6-1 to TRBJ2-1; TRBD1 or TRBD2 may be the D gene (5 bases each). From germline, CDR1 is MNHNS and CDR2 SASEGT. Trimming removed 6 bases from V and 7 bases from J, with 13 bases in between. This CDR3 comprises 13 residues. This CDR3 reads CASRPGTLNEQFF. The CDR3 nucleotides are TGTGCCAGCAGACCCGGGACCTTAAATGAGCAGTTCTTC.

This rearrangement joins TRBV4-1 to TRBJ2-7; the D call may be TRBD1 or TRBD2 (6 bases each). The V end was cut by 5 bases, the J end by 0 bases, with 8 bases between. Germline-derived CDR1 and CDR2 are MGHRA and YSYEKL. The CDR3 covers 13 residues. CDR3 residues: CASSRGDSYEQYF. The CDR3 coding sequence is TGCGCCAGCAGCAGGGGGGACTCCTACGAGCAGTACTTC.

The chain links TRBV5-1 to TRBJ2-7, with D perhaps matching TRBD2 (5 bases). The V gene's germline CDR1 is SGHRS and CDR2 YFSETQ. The CDR3 is 14 residues long. Deletions cut 1 base from V and 7 bases from J, with 15 bases between. Written as DNA, the CDR3 is TGCGCCAGCAGCTTGCTTCAGGACTCCAGGGAGCAGTACTTC. Translated: CASSLLQDSREQYF.

The chain couples TRBV5-6 to TRBJ2-5, with D perhaps matching TRBD1 or TRBD2 (6 bases each). V was pared by 1 base and J by 2 bases, with 12 bases between. The CDR3 is made up of 15 amino acids. In germline, CDR1 is SGHDT, CDR2 YYEEEE. The CDR3 reads CASSLLRGDQETQYF. The CDR3 bases are TGTGCCAGCAGCTTGCTTAGGGGGGATCAAGAGACCCAGTACTTC.

In DNA form, the CDR3 reads TGTGCCAGCAGCTTAGTAATCCGCGGGCCCCGAGAGACCCAGTACTTC. The encoded protein is CASSLVIRGPRETQYF. V gene TRBV7-8 combines with J gene TRBJ2-5; D is possibly TRBD2 (5 bases). The V end was cut by 1 base, the J end by 4 bases, with 16 bases between. The CDR3 extends over 16 amino acids. The germline V gene encodes CDR1 SGHVS and CDR2 FQNEAQ. Full variable domain (remainder filled in from reference TRBV7-8 and TRBJ2-5): GAGVSQSPRYKVAKRGQDVALRCDPISGHVSLFWYQQALGQGPEFLTYFQNEAQLDKSGLPSDRFFAERPEGSVSTLKIQRTQQEDSAVYLCASSLVIRGPRETQYFGPGTRLLVL.

The chain couples TRBV5-4 to TRBJ2-3; 9 nucleotides agree with TRBD1. V lost 4 bases and J lost 6; bases outside the gene matches: 9. This CDR3 spans 15 amino acids. Germline CDR1 is SGHNT and CDR2 is YYREEE (reference sequence). The CDR3 loop is CASSRDRGESDTQYF. The CDR3 DNA reads TGTGCCAGCAGCCGAGACAGGGGGGAGAGTGATACGCAGTATTTT.

The genes are TRBV11-2 and TRBJ1-1; D possibly corresponds to TRBD1 (5 bases). Germline-derived CDR1 and CDR2 are SGHAT and FQNNGV. The CDR3 is 15 amino acids. Trimming cost V 5 bases and J 4 bases, with 17 bases left between them. CDR3 region: CASSRGPLGGTEAFF. The CDR3 coding sequence is TGTGCCAGCAGCCGGGGCCCACTTGGGGGCACTGAAGCTTTCTTT.

Concerning this clone: Other DNA sequences in the same sample also yield this CDR3. This chain connects TRBV27 to TRBJ2-7; D may be TRBD1 or TRBD2 (6 bases each). V was clipped by 4 bases and J by 6 bases, with 7 bases between them. The CDR3 is made up of 11 amino acids. Germline CDR1 and CDR2: MNHEY and SMNVEV (reference sequence). This chain's CDR3 is CASSSGAEQYF. As DNA, the CDR3 is TGTGCCAGCAGTTCGGGGGCCGAGCAGTACTTC.

The chain is built from TRBV7-9 and TRBJ1-1; D might be TRBD1 (5 bases). Trimming stripped 5 bases from V and 7 bases from J, with 8 bases between. There are 11 residues in the CDR3. Germline CDR1 is SEHNR and CDR2 is FQNEAQ (reference sequence). DNA for the CDR3: TGTGCCAGCAGCCTACAGGATGAAGCTTTCTTT. It encodes CASSLQDEAFF. Together with reference TRBV7-9 and TRBJ1-1, the CDR3 gives the full variable domain: DTGVSQNPRHKITKRGQNVTFRCDPISEHNRLYWYRQTLGQGPEFLTYFQNEAQLEKSRLLSDRFSAERPKGSFSTLEIQRTEQGDSAMYLCASSLQDEAFFGQGTRLTVV.

This clone was recorded a few times. The chain is built from TRBV5-6 and TRBJ2-7, with TRBD2 matching over 15 bases. The CDR3 sequence is 17 residues long. Germline assignment: CDR1 SGHDT and CDR2 YYEEEE. Trimming took 2 bases from V and 1 from J; bases not matched to a gene: 4. CDR3 nucleotides: TGTGCCAGCAGCTTCCCGGGACTAGCGGGGGGATCCTACGAGCAGTACTTC. It codes for CASSFPGLAGGSYEQYF.

The chain has TRBV19 and TRBJ2-2, with a weak D call TRBD1 (6 bases). V lost 7 bases, J lost 4 bases, and 13 bases lay in between. The CDR3 sequence is 14 residues long. Germline-derived CDR1 and CDR2 are LNHDA and SQIVND (reference sequence). CDR3 nucleotides: TGTGCCAGTAAGATCGGCAGGGGCACCGGGGAGCTGTTTTTT. It yields the protein CASKIGRGTGELFF.

This clone was observed once. The chain uses TRBV5-1 and TRBJ2-7; maybe TRBD1 (8 bases). CDR1 and CDR2 (germline): SGHRS, YFSETQ. The CDR3 has 14 amino acids. V dropped 3 bases and J dropped 3 bases, with 13 bases sitting between them. The CDR3 DNA reads TGCGCCAGCAGCTCTACAGGGGGGGTCTACGAGCAGTACTTC. Amino acid sequence: CASSSTGGVYEQYF.

This chain links TRBV2 with TRBJ2-5; 7 bases map to TRBD1. The length of the CDR3 is 12 residues. Germline V gene sequence: CDR1 SNHLY, CDR2 FYNNEI. The trim removed 5 bases at V and 4 bases at J, leaving 1 base unmatched. The CDR3 loop reads CASSPGGETQYF. The CDR3 bases are TGTGCCAGCAGTCCAGGGGGAGAGACCCAGTACTTC.

The chain links TRBV5-4 to TRBJ2-7, with 11 bases aligning to TRBD1. Germline trimming cut 4 bases from V and 7 bases from J; bases unmatched to any gene: 7. The length of the CDR3 is 14 residues. Germline loops: CDR1 SGHNT, CDR2 YYREEE (reference sequence). The CDR3, as DNA: TGTGCCAGCAGCATCGGACAGGGGGCGTGGGAGCAGTACTTC. Translating gives CASSIGQGAWEQYF.

This chain connects TRBV7-9 to TRBJ1-4; D gene ambiguous. The CDR3 contains 16 residues. CDR1 is SEHNR and CDR2 is FQNEAQ in the germline V gene (reference sequence). The germline V and J ends were trimmed by 5 bases and 8 bases, with 21 bases remaining between them. CDR3 coding DNA: TGTGCCAGCAGCCCCCCCTGGGTGGGTGCCGAGGAAAAACTGTTTTTT. Encoded protein: CASSPPWVGAEEKLFF.

The V and J genes are TRBV27 and TRBJ2-5, with 9 positions matching TRBD1. The V segment lost 3 bases and the J segment 3 bases; nucleotides outside the gene matches: 8. This CDR3 region has 16 residues. In germline, CDR1 is MNHEY, CDR2 SMNVEV (reference sequence). In DNA, the CDR3 is TGTGCCAGCAGTTTCAGCGGGACAGGGAATGAAGAGACCCAGTACTTC. Its translation: CASSFSGTGNEETQYF.

This chain connects TRBV6-5 to TRBJ2-7; maybe TRBD2 (6 bases). This CDR3 has 13 amino acids. The germline V and J ends were trimmed by 3 bases and 6 bases, with 12 bases remaining between them. The germline V gene has CDR1 MNHEY and CDR2 SVGAGI. CDR3 coding DNA: TGTGCCAGCAGTTATGGGGGGATCTCCGAGCAGTACTTC. This encodes CASSYGGISEQYF.

This chain connects TRBV29-1 to TRBJ2-7; 8 nucleotides line up with TRBD1. The CDR3 has 13 amino acids. V lost 5 bases, J lost 0 bases, and 3 bases stayed unmatched. The germline CDR1 and CDR2 sequences are SQVTM and ANQGSEA. CDR3 residues: CSVRTGTSYEQYF. The CDR3 nucleotides read TGCAGCGTTCGGACAGGGACCTCCTACGAGCAGTACTTC.

V usage is TRBV7-7 and J usage is TRBJ2-7; TRBD1 agrees at 10 bases. V was clipped by 5 bases and J by 4 bases; unmatched bases: 5. The CDR3 contains 14 residues. Germline V lookup: CDR1 SSHAT, CDR2 FNYEAQ (reference sequence). The CDR3: CASSTGTGVYEQYF. In nucleotides, the CDR3 is TGTGCCAGCAGCACCGGGACAGGGGTTTACGAGCAGTACTTC.

This sequence joins TRBV2 and TRBJ2-1; D is uncertain. CDR3 length equals 14 residues. Trimming removed 3 bases from V and 5 bases from J, with 11 bases in between. Germline loops: CDR1 SNHLY, CDR2 FYNNEI. The CDR3 loop is CASSDTKGNNEQFF. Here the CDR3 DNA reads TGTGCCAGCAGTGATACTAAGGGAAACAATGAGCAGTTCTTC.

This chain connects TRBV29-1 to TRBJ2-7; 8 nucleotides agree with TRBD1. The CDR3 loop spans 15 amino acids. V lost 1 base, J lost 3 bases, and 8 bases stayed unmatched. Germline V gene sequence: CDR1 SQVTM, CDR2 ANQGSEA. The CDR3 DNA is TGCAGCGTTGAAGCCGGGACAGGCCATCTCTACGAGCAGTACTTC. Its translation is CSVEAGTGHLYEQYF.